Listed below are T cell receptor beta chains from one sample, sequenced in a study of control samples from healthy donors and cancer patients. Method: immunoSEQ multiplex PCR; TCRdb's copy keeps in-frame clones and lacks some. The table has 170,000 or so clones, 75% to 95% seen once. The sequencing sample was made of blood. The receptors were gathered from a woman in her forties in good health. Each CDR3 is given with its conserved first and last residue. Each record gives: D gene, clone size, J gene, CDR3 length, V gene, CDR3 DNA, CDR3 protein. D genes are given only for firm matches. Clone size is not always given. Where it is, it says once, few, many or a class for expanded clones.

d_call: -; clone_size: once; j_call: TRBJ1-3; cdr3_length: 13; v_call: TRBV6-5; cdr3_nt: TGTGCCAGCAGTTACACACCTGGAAACACCATATATTTT; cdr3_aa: CASSYTPGNTIYF
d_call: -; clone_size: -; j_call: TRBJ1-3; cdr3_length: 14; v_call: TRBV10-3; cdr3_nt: TGTGCCATCGGACGCCAGGTTGGAGGAAACACCATATATTTT; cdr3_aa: CAIGRQVGGNTIYF
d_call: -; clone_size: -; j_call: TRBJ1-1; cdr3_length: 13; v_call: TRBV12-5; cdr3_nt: TGTGCTAGTGGACTCGAAGGGGGCACTGAAGCTTTCTTT; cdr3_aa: CASGLEGGTEAFF
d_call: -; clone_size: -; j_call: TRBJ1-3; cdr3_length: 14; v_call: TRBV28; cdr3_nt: TGTGCCAGCAGTCCTCCCGGGGTGGAAGACACCATATATTTT; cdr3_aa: CASSPPGVEDTIYF
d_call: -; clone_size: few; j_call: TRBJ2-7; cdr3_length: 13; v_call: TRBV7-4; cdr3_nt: TGTGCCAGCAGCTTAGCGGGGGTATACGAGCAGTACTTC; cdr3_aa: CASSLAGVYEQYF
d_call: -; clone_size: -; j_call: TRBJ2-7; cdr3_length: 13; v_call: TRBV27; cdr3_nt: TGTGCCAGCAGTTCGCCAGCGTCCTACGAGCAGTACTTC; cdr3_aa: CASSSPASYEQYF
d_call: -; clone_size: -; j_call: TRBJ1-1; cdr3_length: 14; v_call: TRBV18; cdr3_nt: TGTGCCAGCTCACCAAACAGCTTGAACACTGAAGCTTTCTTT; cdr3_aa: CASSPNSLNTEAFF
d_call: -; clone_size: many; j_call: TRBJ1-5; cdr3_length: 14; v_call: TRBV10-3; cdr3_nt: TGTGCCATCAGTGAGTCCTTCAGCAATCAGCCCCAGCATTTT; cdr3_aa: CAISESFSNQPQHF
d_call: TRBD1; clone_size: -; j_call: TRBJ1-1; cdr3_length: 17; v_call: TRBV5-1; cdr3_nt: TGCGCCAGCAGCCGAACTCACTCGACAGGGGGCGACTCTGAAGCTTTCTTT; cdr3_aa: CASSRTHSTGGDSEAFF
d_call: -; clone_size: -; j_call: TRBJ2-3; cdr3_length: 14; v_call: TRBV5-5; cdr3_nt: TGTGCCAGCAGCTTGGGGCCTAGCACAGATACGCAGTATTTT; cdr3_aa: CASSLGPSTDTQYF
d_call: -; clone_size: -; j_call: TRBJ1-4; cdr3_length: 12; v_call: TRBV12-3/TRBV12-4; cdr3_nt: TGTGCCAGCGGGGCAGGGTATGAAAAACTGTTTTTT; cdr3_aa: CASGAGYEKLFF
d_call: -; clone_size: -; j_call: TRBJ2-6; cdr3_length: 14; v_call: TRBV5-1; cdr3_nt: TGCGCCAGCAGCTTATTTGCCGGGGCCAACGTCCTGACTTTC; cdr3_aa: CASSLFAGANVLTF
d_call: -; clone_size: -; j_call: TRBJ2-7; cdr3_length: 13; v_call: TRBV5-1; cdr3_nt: TGCGCCAGCAGCTTGTGGACGTCCTACGAGCAGTACTTC; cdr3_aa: CASSLWTSYEQYF
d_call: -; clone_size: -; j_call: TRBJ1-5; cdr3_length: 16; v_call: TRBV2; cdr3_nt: TGTGCCAGCAGTGAAGCGCTTATGGGGTCAGGCCAGCCCCAGCATTTT; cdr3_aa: CASSEALMGSGQPQHF
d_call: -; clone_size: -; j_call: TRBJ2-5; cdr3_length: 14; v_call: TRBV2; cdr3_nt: TGTGCCAGCAGAGAGAGTAGTGGCCAAGAGACCCAGTACTTC; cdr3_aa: CASRESSGQETQYF
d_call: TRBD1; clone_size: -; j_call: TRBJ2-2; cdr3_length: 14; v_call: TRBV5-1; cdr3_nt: TGCGCCAGCTCAGGGGGCTCGGACACCGGGGAGCTGTTTTTT; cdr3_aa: CASSGGSDTGELFF
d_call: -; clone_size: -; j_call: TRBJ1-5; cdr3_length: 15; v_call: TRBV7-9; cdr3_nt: TGTGCCAGCAGCTTAGCGTCCAGTAGCAATCAGCCCCAGCATTTT; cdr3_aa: CASSLASSSNQPQHF
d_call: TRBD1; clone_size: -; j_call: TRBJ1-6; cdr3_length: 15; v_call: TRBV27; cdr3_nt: TGTGCCAGCAGGGGACAGGGGGTCGAGAGGTCACCCCTCCACTTT; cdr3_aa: CASRGQGVERSPLHF
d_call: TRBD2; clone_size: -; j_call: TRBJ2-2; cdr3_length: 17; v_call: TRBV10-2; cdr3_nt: TGCGCCAGCAGCGGACTAGCGGGGGCCCCGAACACCGGGGAGCTGTTTTTT; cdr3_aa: CASSGLAGAPNTGELFF
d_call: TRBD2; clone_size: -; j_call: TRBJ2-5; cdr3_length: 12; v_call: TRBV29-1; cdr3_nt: TGCAGCTCGGCGGGGGGGCAAGAGACCCAGTACTTC; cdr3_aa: CSSAGGQETQYF
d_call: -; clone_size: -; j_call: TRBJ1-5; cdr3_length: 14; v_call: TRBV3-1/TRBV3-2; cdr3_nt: TGTGCCAGCAGCCAAGATCTAGGAAATCAGCCCCAGCATTTT; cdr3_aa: CASSQDLGNQPQHF
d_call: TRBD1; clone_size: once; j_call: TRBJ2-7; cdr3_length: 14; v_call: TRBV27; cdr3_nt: TGTGCCAGCCGAAGCGGACAGGGGGCTTACGAGCAGTACTTC; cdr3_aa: CASRSGQGAYEQYF